This T cell receptor (beta chain) was recovered during a study of sequential checkpoint blockade in melanoma. Study as a whole: Each arm's sequence ended with maintenance nivolumab.

Clones were read by immunoSEQ multiplex PCR, and TCRdb kept only the in-frame ones, dropping some. This table holds approximately 12,000 clones, roughly 79% found once. Treatment: randomized to nivolumab then ipilimumab (arm A) or the reverse (arm B). Sorted cells were live CD3+CD8+, lacking CD19 and CD56, from PBMCs. This CDR3 contains 13 residues. V gave up 7 bases and J gave up 0 bases, with 9 bases separating them. Per the germline V gene, CDR1 is MNHEY and CDR2 is SMNVEV (reference sequence). The TCR originated in a human donor with melanoma. The chain employs TRBV27 and TRBJ2-5; tentatively, D is TRBD1 (5 bases). Sequencing was performed on CD8+ T cells sorted from blood (inferred from file names), taken from a patient given nivolumab and ipilimumab in sequence. This CDR3 is CASNPGNQETQYF. The CDR3 nucleotides read TGTGCCAGCAATCCAGGGAACCAAGAGACCCAGTACTTC.